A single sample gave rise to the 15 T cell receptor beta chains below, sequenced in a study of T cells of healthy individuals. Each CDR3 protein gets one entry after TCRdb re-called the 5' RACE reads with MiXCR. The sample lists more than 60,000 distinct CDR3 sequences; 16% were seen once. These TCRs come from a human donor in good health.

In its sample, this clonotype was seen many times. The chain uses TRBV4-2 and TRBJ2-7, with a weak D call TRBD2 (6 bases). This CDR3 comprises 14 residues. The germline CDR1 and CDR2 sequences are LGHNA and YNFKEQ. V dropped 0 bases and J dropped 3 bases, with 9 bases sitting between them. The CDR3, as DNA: TGTGCCAGCAGCCAAGAAGCGGGCCACTACGAGCAGTACTTC. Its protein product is CASSQEAGHYEQYF.

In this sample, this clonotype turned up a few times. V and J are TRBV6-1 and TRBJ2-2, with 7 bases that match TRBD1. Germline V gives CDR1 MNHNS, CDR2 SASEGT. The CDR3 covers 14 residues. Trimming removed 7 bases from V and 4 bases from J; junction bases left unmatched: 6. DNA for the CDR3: TGTGCCAGCATCAATCCAGGGGGCACCGGGGAGCTGTTTTTT. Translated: CASINPGGTGELFF.

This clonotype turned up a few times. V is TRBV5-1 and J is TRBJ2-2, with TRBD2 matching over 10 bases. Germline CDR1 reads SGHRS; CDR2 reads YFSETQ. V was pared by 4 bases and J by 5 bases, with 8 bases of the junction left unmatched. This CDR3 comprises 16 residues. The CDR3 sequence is CASSLALAGETGELFF. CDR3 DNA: TGCGCCAGCAGCCTGGCTCTAGCGGGGGAAACCGGGGAGCTGTTTTTT. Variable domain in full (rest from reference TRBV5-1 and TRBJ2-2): KAGVTQTPRYLIKTRGQQVTLSCSPISGHRSVSWYQQTPGQGLQFLFEYFSETQRNKGNFPGRFSGRQFSNSRSEMNVSTLELGDSALYLCASSLALAGETGELFFGEGSRLTVL.

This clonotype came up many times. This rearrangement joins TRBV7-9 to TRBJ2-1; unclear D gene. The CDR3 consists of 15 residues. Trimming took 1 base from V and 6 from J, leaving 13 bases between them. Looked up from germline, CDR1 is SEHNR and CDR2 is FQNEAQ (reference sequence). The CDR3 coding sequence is TGTGCCAGCAGCTTAGTCAACTTAGCTCCCAATGAGCAGTTCTTC. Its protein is CASSLVNLAPNEQFF.

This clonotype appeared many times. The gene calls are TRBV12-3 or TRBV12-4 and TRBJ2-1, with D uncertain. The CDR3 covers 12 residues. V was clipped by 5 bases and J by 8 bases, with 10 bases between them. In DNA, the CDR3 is TGTGCCAGCAGTGACAACCGAGATGAGCAGTTCTTC. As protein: CASSDNRDEQFF.

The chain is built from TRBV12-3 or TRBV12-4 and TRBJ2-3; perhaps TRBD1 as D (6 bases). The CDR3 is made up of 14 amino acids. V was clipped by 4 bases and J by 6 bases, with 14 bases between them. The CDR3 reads CASSSLTTGDTQYF. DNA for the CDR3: TGTGCCAGCAGTTCCCTTACAACAGGGGATACGCAGTATTTT.

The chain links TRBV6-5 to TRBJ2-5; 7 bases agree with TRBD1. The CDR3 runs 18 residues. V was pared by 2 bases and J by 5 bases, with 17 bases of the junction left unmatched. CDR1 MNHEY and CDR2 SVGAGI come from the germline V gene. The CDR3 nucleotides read TGTGCCAGCAGTTACCGGCAAACCAGGGGGTACTCGTGGGAGACCCAGTACTTC. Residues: CASSYRQTRGYSWETQYF.

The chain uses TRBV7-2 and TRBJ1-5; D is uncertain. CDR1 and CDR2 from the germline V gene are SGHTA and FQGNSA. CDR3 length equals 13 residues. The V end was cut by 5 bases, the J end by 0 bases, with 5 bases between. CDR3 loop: CASSGRSNQPQHF. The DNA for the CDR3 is TGTGCCAGCAGCGGACGTAGCAATCAGCCCCAGCATTTT.

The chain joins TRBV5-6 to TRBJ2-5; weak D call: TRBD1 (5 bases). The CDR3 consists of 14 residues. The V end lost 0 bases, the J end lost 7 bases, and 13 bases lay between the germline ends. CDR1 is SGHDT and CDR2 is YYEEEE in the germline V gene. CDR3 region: CASSLVGASATQYF. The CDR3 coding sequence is TGTGCCAGCAGCTTGGTAGGGGCGTCGGCGACCCAGTACTTC.

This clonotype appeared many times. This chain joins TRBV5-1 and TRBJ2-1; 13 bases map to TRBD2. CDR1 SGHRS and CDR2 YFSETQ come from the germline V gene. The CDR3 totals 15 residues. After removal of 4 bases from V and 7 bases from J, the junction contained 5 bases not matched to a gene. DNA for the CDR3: TGCGCCAGCAGCCCCGGGACTAGCGGGGCGAATGAGCAGTTCTTC. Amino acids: CASSPGTSGANEQFF.

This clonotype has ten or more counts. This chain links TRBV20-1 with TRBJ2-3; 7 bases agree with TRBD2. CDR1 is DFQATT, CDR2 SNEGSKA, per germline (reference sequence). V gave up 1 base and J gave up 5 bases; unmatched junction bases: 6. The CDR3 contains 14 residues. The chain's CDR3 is CSARGGRELDTQYF. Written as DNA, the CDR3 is TGCAGTGCTAGAGGCGGGAGAGAGTTAGATACGCAGTATTTT.

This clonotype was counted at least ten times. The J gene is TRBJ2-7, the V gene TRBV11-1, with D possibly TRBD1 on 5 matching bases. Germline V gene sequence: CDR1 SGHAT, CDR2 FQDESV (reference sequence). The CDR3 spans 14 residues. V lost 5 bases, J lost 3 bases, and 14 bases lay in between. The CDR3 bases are TGTGCCAGCAGCCCACAGGTGTCCATCTACGAGCAGTACTTC. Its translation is CASSPQVSIYEQYF.

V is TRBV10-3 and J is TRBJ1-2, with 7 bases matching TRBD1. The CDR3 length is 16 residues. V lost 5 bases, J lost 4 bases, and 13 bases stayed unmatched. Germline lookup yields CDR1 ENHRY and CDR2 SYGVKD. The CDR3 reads CAISPTEAGQTYGYTF. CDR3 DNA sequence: TGTGCCATCAGTCCCACCGAAGCGGGACAGACCTATGGCTACACCTTC.

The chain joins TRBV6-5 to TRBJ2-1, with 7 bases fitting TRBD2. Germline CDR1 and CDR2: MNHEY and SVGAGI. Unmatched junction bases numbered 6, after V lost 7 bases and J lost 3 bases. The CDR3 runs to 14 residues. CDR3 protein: CASKPGLNYNEQFF. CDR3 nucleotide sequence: TGTGCCAGCAAACCGGGACTAAACTACAATGAGCAGTTCTTC.

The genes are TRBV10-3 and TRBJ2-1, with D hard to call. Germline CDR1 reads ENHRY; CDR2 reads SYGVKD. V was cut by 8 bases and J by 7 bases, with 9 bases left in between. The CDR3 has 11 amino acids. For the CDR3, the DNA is TGTGCCATCGGAGAGGATAATGAGCAGTTCTTC. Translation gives CAIGEDNEQFF.